This T cell receptor beta chain was obtained from a study of shared clonotypes between healthy human individuals. Study-wide results and caveats: Rarefaction gave evidence that sorted-subset sequencing remained incomplete despite large depth. Sharing across a few donors was seen in roughly 5% of naive CD4 clonotypes.

There are 13 residues in the CDR3. With V trimmed by 3 bases and J by 6 bases, 5 bases remained unmatched. Germline V lookup: CDR1 MNHEY, CDR2 SMNVEV (reference sequence). As to this clone: Its antigen remains unidentified.

Naive CD8 cells, CD45RO-negative and positively selected for CCR7, excluded terminally differentiated effector memory CD45RA+ cells. The authors distributed each subset's genomic DNA evenly over several immunoSEQ plates. TCRdb's table, derived via immunoSEQ multiplex PCR, lists solely in-frame clones and lacks some. This table holds around 640,000 clones, roughly 96% found once. Sequencing was carried out using naive CD8+ T cells sorted from blood. The V gene is TRBV27, the J gene TRBJ2-7, with 7 positions matching TRBD2. This receptor was identified in a woman between 25 and 40 years old in good health. The DNA for the CDR3 is TGTGCCAGCAGTTTTGGCGGGGGACCCGAGCAGTACTTC. Translation: CASSFGGGPEQYF.